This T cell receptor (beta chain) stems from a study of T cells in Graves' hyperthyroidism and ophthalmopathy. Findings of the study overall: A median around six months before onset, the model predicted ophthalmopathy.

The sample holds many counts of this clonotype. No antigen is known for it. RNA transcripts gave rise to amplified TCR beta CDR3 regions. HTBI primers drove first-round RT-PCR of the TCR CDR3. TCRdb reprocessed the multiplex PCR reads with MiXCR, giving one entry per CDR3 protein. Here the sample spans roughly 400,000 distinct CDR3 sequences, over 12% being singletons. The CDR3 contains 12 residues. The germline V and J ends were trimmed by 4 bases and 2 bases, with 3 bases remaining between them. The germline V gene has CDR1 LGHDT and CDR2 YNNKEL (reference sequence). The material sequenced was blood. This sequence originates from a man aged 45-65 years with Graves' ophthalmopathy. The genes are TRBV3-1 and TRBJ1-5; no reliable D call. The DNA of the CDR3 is TGTGCCAGCAGCCGTGGCAATCAGCCCCAGCATTTT. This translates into CASSRGNQPQHF.